These 19 T cell receptor beta chains came from one sample sequenced in a study of tumor and adjacent non-tumor tissue in lung cancer. No cell sorting was done before RNA was extracted from the tissue. Three rounds of nested PCR, following a modified ARM-PCR protocol, produced the TCRbeta library. Each CDR3 protein gets one entry after TCRdb re-called the multiplex PCR reads with MiXCR. The sample has 90,000 to 130,000 distinct CDR3 sequences; over 70% are singletons. The specimen sequenced was lung tumor tissue. Source of these receptors: a man between 65 and 80 years old with non-small cell lung cancer.

A word on this clonotype: Germline and junction disagree at one end, which may indicate a read error. This chain connects TRBV12-3 or TRBV12-4 to TRBJ2-1; D possibly matches TRBD1 or TRBD2 (5 bases each). CDR3 length: 13 amino acids. CDR3 bases: TGTACCAGCAGTTTAGTTTCTGGGACCCAGCAGTCCTTC. Translating gives CTSSLVSGTQQSF.

Notes on this clonotype: A junction end diverges from the germline sequence, so it may reflect a read error. The genes are TRBV29-1 and TRBJ2-1; TRBD2 is a possible D gene (5 bases). The CDR3 consists of 14 residues. From germline, CDR1 is SQVTM and CDR2 ANQGSEA. CDR3 sequence reads: CSVGTRTSYNEQFF. The CDR3 DNA reads TGCAGCGTTGGGACTCGCACATCCTACAATGAGCAATTCTTC.

Worth noting for this clonotype: This may come from a read error, since a much larger clone is one base off. The chain is built from TRBV4-2 and TRBJ2-1; D tentatively fits TRBD1 or TRBD2 (5 bases each). The CDR3 contains 14 residues. Germline CDR1 LGHNA, CDR2 YNFKEQ. CDR3 residues: CTRSGGGSFNEQFF. In nucleotides, the CDR3 is TGTACCAGGAGTGGGGGTGGTAGCTTCAATGAGCAGTTCTTC.

To note about this clonotype: One end of the junction does not line up with germline, which may come from a read error. The V and J genes are TRBV5-4 and TRBJ2-6; TRBD2 is a possible D gene (6 bases). CDR1 is SGHNT, CDR2 YYREEE, per germline (reference sequence). This CDR3 is built from 18 residues. The CDR3 sequence: CASSTEEGYSSGDNVLTF. For the CDR3, the DNA is TGTGCCAGCAGCACCGAGGAGGGTTATAGCTCTGGGGACAACGTCCTGACTTTC.

In regard to this clonotype: An end of the junction does not agree with germline; a read error may underlie this. The rearrangement uses TRBV4-2 and TRBJ1-2, with 8 bases fitting TRBD1. Per the germline V gene, CDR1 is LGHNA and CDR2 is YNFKEQ. The CDR3 spans 16 residues. CDR3 loop: CDSSQEQGACSYGYTF. CDR3 in DNA: TGTGACAGCAGCCAAGAGCAGGGGGCGTGTAGCTATGGCTACACATTC.

This clonotype came up once. A read error may be the cause here, since a much bigger clone is one base away. The J gene is TRBJ2-3, the V gene TRBV20-1; maybe TRBD2 (6 bases). Trimming stripped 3 bases from V and 6 bases from J, with 22 bases between. CDR3 length equals 16 residues. Germline V lookup: CDR1 DFQATT, CDR2 SNEGSKA (reference sequence). The CDR3 DNA is TGCAGTGCTAGTGGACTAACGGGGACCCGAGGGGATACGCAGTATTTT. Translated, it gives CSASGLTGTRGDTQYF.

In the case of this clonotype: The conserved final phenylalanine or tryptophan is absent from the CDR3, which likely points to a read error. The chain combines TRBV29-1 with TRBJ1-2, with TRBD1 matching over 7 bases. The CDR3 is 13 amino acids. Germline CDR1 is SQVTM and CDR2 is ANQGSEA. Germline trimming cut 5 bases from V and 4 bases from J; bases unmatched to any gene: 7. The CDR3 loop reads CSVRTGEFYGYTI. CDR3 bases: TGCAGCGTTAGGACAGGTGAATTCTATGGCTACACCATC.

This clonotype was counted a single time. The CDR3 is CASTLLGISGGYNEQFF. In DNA form, the CDR3 reads TGTGCCAGCACCCTCCTAGGGATTAGCGGGGGTTACAATGAGCAGTTCTTC. This sequence joins TRBV11-3 and TRBJ2-1; 9 bases line up with TRBD2. The CDR3 totals 17 residues. The trim removed 7 bases at V and 4 bases at J, leaving 14 bases unmatched. The germline V gene encodes CDR1 SGHNT and CDR2 YENEEA.

The DNA for the CDR3 is TGTGCCATCACCCTAAGAGGGGGCATCGGGTCCAATGAGCAGTTCTTC. This sequence encodes CAITLRGGIGSNEQFF. The rearrangement links TRBV6-1 to TRBJ2-1, with TRBD1 matching over 7 bases. CDR1 and CDR2 from the germline V gene are MNHNS and SASEGT. This CDR3 has 16 amino acids. J was trimmed by 6 bases and V by 10 bases; bases with no gene match: 18.

Comment on this clonotype: Compared with germline, one end of the junction differs, possibly owing to a read error. CDR3 bases: TGTGCTAGCAGTATGAGACATGGGACGAACACTGAAGCTTTCTTT. This gives the protein CASSMRHGTNTEAFF. The chain uses TRBV6-2 or TRBV6-3 and TRBJ1-1; a possible D gene is TRBD1 (5 bases). The CDR3 consists of 15 residues. CDR1 is MNHEY and CDR2 is SVGEGT in the germline V gene.

This clonotype was counted between two and nine times. This sequence joins TRBV20-1 and TRBJ2-2, with a tentative D call TRBD1 (5 bases). The CDR3 is 14 amino acids. CDR1 is DFQATT and CDR2 is SNEGSKA in the germline V gene (reference sequence). V was trimmed by 7 bases and J by 1 base, leaving 13 bases between them. CDR3 in DNA: TGCAGTGTCTCGGACATTAAGAACACCGGGGAGCTGTTTTTT. Its protein product is CSVSDIKNTGELFF.

This clonotype was observed a few times. The chain carries TRBV6-5 and TRBJ1-1; D possibly corresponds to TRBD1 (5 bases). The CDR3 sequence is 15 residues long. Germline CDR1 is MNHEY and CDR2 is SVGAGI. The ends were cut back, 0 bases at V and 11 bases at J, with 19 bases in the middle. CDR3 sequence: CASSYSPRGNIEAFF. The DNA of the CDR3 is TGTGCCAGCAGTTACTCGCCTCGGGGGAACATTGAGGCTTTCTTT.

This clonotype was recorded at least ten times. V usage is TRBV28 and J usage is TRBJ2-3; 10 bases match TRBD2. The V and J ends lost 2 bases and 3 bases, in that order; junction bases with no gene match: 2. The CDR3 loop spans 15 amino acids. In germline, CDR1 is MDHEN, CDR2 SYDVKM. The CDR3 bases are TGTGCCAGCAGTTTAAATAGCGGGAGGACAGATACGCAGTATTTT. Amino acids: CASSLNSGRTDTQYF.

The genes are TRBV6-6 and TRBJ1-4, with D maybe TRBD1 (5 bases). The V gene's germline CDR1 is MNHNY and CDR2 SVGAGI (reference sequence). The CDR3 is 15 residues long. Trimming pared 5 bases from V and 3 bases from J, leaving 13 bases between. CDR3 loop: CASSLGGGANEKLFF. DNA of the CDR3: TGTGCCAGCAGTCTGGGGGGGGGGGCTAATGAAAAACTGTTTTTT.

As for this clonotype: The germline gene is not matched at one end of the junction; a read error may be the cause. This chain links TRBV29-1 with TRBJ2-5; D may match TRBD1 or TRBD2 (5 bases each). The CDR3 has 12 amino acids. Germline loops: CDR1 SQVTM, CDR2 ANQGSEA. This CDR3 reads CSAEGDGETQYF. For the CDR3, the DNA is TGCAGCGCGGAAGGGGACGGGGAGACCCAATACTTC.

Remarks on this clonotype: The final CDR3 position lacks the conserved phenylalanine or tryptophan, pointing to a likely read error. The limits of the CDR3 on the DNA are not certain, so only TCRdb's listed CDR3 is given. The CDR3 spells CASSPRPRQGPHEQLV. The chain links TRBV11-1 to TRBJ2-1; the table calls TRBD1, which could not be checked here. The CDR3 is made up of 16 amino acids, end residues included. The germline V gene has CDR1 SGHAT and CDR2 FQDESV (reference sequence).

The rearrangement uses TRBV14 and TRBJ2-2; D is undetermined. This CDR3 contains 12 residues. From germline, CDR1 is SGHDN and CDR2 FVKESK. The CDR3 DNA follows: TGTGTCCGCAGCCTTCGCGGCGGGGAGCTGTTTTTT. Translation gives CVRSLRGGELFF.

V is TRBV6-2 or TRBV6-3 and J is TRBJ2-3; no definite D call. Germline loops: CDR1 MNHEY, CDR2 SVGEGT. CDR3 length: 14 amino acids. CDR3 bases: TGTGTCGGCAAGGATCGGACGAACACAGATACGCAGTATTTT. Encoded protein: CVGKDRTNTDTQYF.

This clonotype was detected once. Compared with germline, one end of the junction differs, possibly owing to a read error. The rearrangement joins TRBV12-3 or TRBV12-4 to TRBJ2-5; possibly TRBD2 for D (6 bases). This CDR3 has 20 residues. This chain's CDR3 is CVSRKGDHPTSGLPQETQYF. The CDR3 nucleotides read TGTGTCAGCAGAAAAGGCGACCACCCGACAAGCGGGCTTCCCCAGGAGACCCAGTACTTC.